Listed below are T cell receptor beta chains from one sample, sequenced in a study of shared clonotypes between healthy human individuals. The protocol was immunoSEQ multiplex PCR, while the TCRdb copy is restricted to in-frame clones and leaves out a portion. The profile shows 2 million to 2.5 million clones, just over 90% of them singletons. The sequenced sample was naive CD4+ T cells from PBMCs. Receptors originate from a man aged 18-30 years in good health. Some clones in this sample may be carry-over from other donors' samples. Each CDR3 is given with its conserved first and last residue. Clone size appears in some rows only: once, few, many, or a class for an expanded clone.

TRBV7-2 | once | CASSFFVGDPGQPQHF
TRBV7-9 | NA | CATGQASGNTIYF
TRBV11-2 | NA | CASRSLSALVNSNYGYTF
TRBV27 | NA | CASSPRDRGPYEQYF
TRBV9 | NA | CASSVVSGGWETQYF
TRBV11-2 | NA | CASSLAGSYEQYF
TRBV30 | NA | CAWSVRYDTQYF
TRBV9 | NA | CASSVGGSYEQYF
TRBV7-2 | NA | CASSPWWLREDTDTQYF
TRBV7-2 | NA | CASSFQTNVQETQYF
TRBV7-6 | NA | CASSPSTGSNYGYTF
TRBV6-5 | NA | CASSENPSVNYGYTF
TRBV9 | NA | CASSVALADTSSQETQYF
TRBV19 | NA | CASSIGPDRTTKQYF
TRBV30 | NA | CAWSLGAKLTDTQYF
TRBV6-6 | NA | CASTGTANTGELFF
TRBV7-7 | NA | CASSRERDDNEQFF
TRBV27 | NA | CASSLSGAVRIEQFF